This paragraph reports one TCR beta chain. CDR1 MNHNS and CDR2 SASEGT come from the germline V gene. The CDR3 is 17 amino acids. V shed 6 bases and J shed 4 bases, with 21 bases lying between them. Through a sample-barcoded 5' primer and a J-beta primer mix, a second PCR was run for 7 to 11 cycles. TCRdb re-called the 5' RACE reads through MiXCR, storing one row per CDR3 protein. The repertoire holds 800,000 to 1,300,000 distinct CDR3 sequences, with 20% to 25% as singletons. This entry is derived from a study of blood T cells in healthy people across ages. The same data also went into a second study, on T cells of mothers and their children.

The chain has TRBV6-1 and TRBJ2-2; D might be TRBD1 (5 bases). This TCR was recovered from a girl between 2 and 10 years old in good health. What was sequenced was blood. The CDR3 region is CASSSAPFRRVTGELFF. In nucleotides, the CDR3 is TGTGCCAGCAGCTCCGCCCCCTTCCGCAGGGTCACCGGGGAGCTGTTTTTT.